A single sample gave rise to the 14 T cell receptor beta chains below, sequenced in a study of cytomegalovirus exposure and HLA in healthy donors. The PCR was carried out with 60 Vbeta primers and 13 Jbeta primers. Here immunoSEQ multiplex PCR was the method, and the copy in TCRdb shows in-frame clones only, minus some. This sample has 160,000 or so clones, with roughly 80% found just once. What was sequenced was PBMCs. All receptors derive from a man aged 50 to 60 in good health and CMV-seropositive.

The chain has TRBV18 and TRBJ1-5, with a tentative D call TRBD1 (5 bases). CDR3 length equals 14 residues. V was trimmed by 3 bases and J by 7 bases, leaving 13 bases between them. CDR1 and CDR2 from the germline V gene are KGHSH and LQKENI. Here the CDR3 DNA reads TGTGCCAGCTCACCGGTAGGGGATTTGCAGCCCCAGCATTTT. Amino acid sequence: CASSPVGDLQPQHF.

V is TRBV5-1 and J is TRBJ1-4; D unclear. The CDR3 runs 16 residues. Deletions cut 4 bases from V and 8 bases from J, with 21 bases between. CDR1 and CDR2 (germline): SGHRS, YFSETQ. In DNA form, the CDR3 reads TGCGCCAGCAGCCTGCCGGCGGGGATCGGTGAGGAAAAACTGTTTTTT. This gives the protein CASSLPAGIGEEKLFF.

The CDR3 DNA reads TGTGCCAGCAGCTTGGAGGGGGTCGTATCCGGGGAGCTGTTTTTT. Translating gives CASSLEGVVSGELFF. This chain joins TRBV5-4 and TRBJ2-2; tentative D call: TRBD1 (6 bases). Deletions cut 0 bases from V and 6 bases from J, with 12 bases between. From germline, CDR1 is SGHNT and CDR2 YYREEE (reference sequence). This CDR3 contains 15 residues.

The genes are TRBV11-2 and TRBJ1-2, with a weak D call TRBD1 (5 bases). CDR1 is SGHAT and CDR2 is FQNNGV in the germline V gene. V was cut by 1 base and J by 4 bases, with 10 bases left in between. The CDR3 length is 14 residues. CDR3 loop: CASSLGGPLYGYTF. DNA of the CDR3: TGTGCCAGCAGCTTAGGGGGCCCGCTCTATGGCTACACCTTC.

This sequence joins TRBV29-1 and TRBJ1-1; 7 nucleotides line up with TRBD1. The CDR3 runs to 13 residues. Germline-derived CDR1 and CDR2 are SQVTM and ANQGSEA. Losses at the gene ends were 6 bases for V and 1 base for J; bases not matched to a gene: 5. The CDR3: CSVNDRENTEAFF. DNA for the CDR3: TGCAGCGTGAACGACAGGGAGAACACTGAAGCTTTCTTT.

A few counts support this clone. V and J are TRBV28 and TRBJ1-2, with a tentative D call TRBD1 (6 bases). The germline V gene encodes CDR1 MDHEN and CDR2 SYDVKM. The CDR3 loop spans 15 amino acids. V was clipped by 3 bases and J by 7 bases, with 18 bases between them. CDR3 bases: TGTGCCAGCAGTTTTTCGGCCGGGGGGCGGTTTGGCTACACCTTC. Translating gives CASSFSAGGRFGYTF.

The chain uses TRBV28 and TRBJ1-1, with D maybe TRBD1 (6 bases). Per the germline V gene, CDR1 is MDHEN and CDR2 is SYDVKM. CDR3 size: 13 residues. V lost 6 bases, J lost 4 bases, and 12 bases lay in between. Written as DNA, the CDR3 is TGTGCCAGCAGCCTGACAGGTACCACTGAAGCTTTCTTT. Translating gives CASSLTGTTEAFF.

The genes are TRBV5-4 and TRBJ2-5, with D possibly matching TRBD2 (6 bases). The V and J ends lost 0 bases and 5 bases respectively, with 8 bases between them. CDR1 is SGHNT and CDR2 is YYREEE in the germline V gene (reference sequence). The CDR3 sequence is 13 residues long. CDR3 residues: CASSLGGEETQYF. The CDR3, as DNA: TGTGCCAGCAGCTTGGGGGGGGAGGAGACCCAGTACTTC.

The gene calls are TRBV2 and TRBJ2-4, with D unresolved. Germline V CDR1 and CDR2: SNHLY, FYNNEI. The CDR3 consists of 14 residues. V was cut by 3 bases and J by 1 base, with 7 bases left in between. Here the CDR3 DNA reads TGTGCCAGCAGTGATTCCGGGGCCAAAAACATTCAGTACTTC. Protein sequence: CASSDSGAKNIQYF. Looking up the rest from reference TRBV2 and TRBJ2-4 gives the full variable domain: EPEVTQTPSHQVTQMGQEVILRCVPISNHLYFYWYRQILGQKVEFLVSFYNNEISEKSEIFDDQFSVERPDGSNFTLKIRSTKLEDSAMYFCASSDSGAKNIQYFGAGTRLSVL.

The chain carries TRBV5-1 and TRBJ1-4; TRBD1 agrees at 9 bases. The CDR3 runs 15 residues. The germline CDR1 and CDR2 sequences are SGHRS and YFSETQ. V lost 4 bases, J lost 5 bases, and 6 bases stayed unmatched. The DNA of the CDR3 is TGCGCCAGCAGCGCCCACAGGGGGCCAAATGAAAAACTGTTTTTT. This gives the protein CASSAHRGPNEKLFF.

V is TRBV6-6 and J is TRBJ1-1; D not resolved. The CDR3 spans 13 residues. Germline V CDR1 and CDR2: MNHNY, SVGAGI (reference sequence). Trimming left V 10 bases short and J 3 bases short, with 15 bases between. The CDR3 is CAIRSAPYTEAFF. CDR3 in DNA: TGTGCCATCCGCAGTGCCCCTTACACTGAAGCTTTCTTT.

This clone was found a few times. The chain links TRBV2 to TRBJ2-5, with 9 bases that match TRBD2. The ends lost 9 bases at V and 5 bases at J; junction bases unmatched: 7. CDR1 and CDR2 (germline): SNHLY, FYNNEI. CDR3 size: 13 residues. CDR3 coding DNA: TGTGCCAGGGGACTAGCCACGTCGGAGACCCAGTACTTC. Protein product: CARGLATSETQYF.

The chain recombines TRBV5-1 with TRBJ2-5, with 9 bases matching TRBD2. CDR1 and CDR2 (germline): SGHRS, YFSETQ. The CDR3 runs to 14 residues. Trimming took 4 bases from V and 5 from J; bases not matched to a gene: 6. The CDR3 bases are TGCGCCAGCAGCCCGCCTGGGACTAGCGAGACCCAGTACTTC. Its protein is CASSPPGTSETQYF.

The chain recombines TRBV6-1 with TRBJ1-5; unclear D gene. CDR3 length equals 15 residues. Germline V gene data show CDR1 as MNHNS and CDR2 as SASEGT. V was cut by 10 bases and J by 3 bases, with 19 bases left in between. DNA of the CDR3: TGTGCCACGTGGGCCAGCCGTCCACCCAATCAGCCCCAGCATTTT. Translation gives CATWASRPPNQPQHF.